The clone carrying this T cell receptor beta chain was observed a few times. This specimen comes from a study of T cells after yellow fever vaccination. TCRdb re-derived calls from the 5' RACE reads in MiXCR, one entry per CDR3 protein. This table holds about 170,000 distinct CDR3 sequences, approximately 9.9% found once. The CDR3 has 11 residues. V lost 6 bases and J 9 bases, leaving 11 bases between the germline ends. Per the germline V gene, CDR1 is MNHEY and CDR2 is SMNVEV (reference sequence). The sequence was collected from a man between 18 and 35 years old who received the YFV17D yellow fever vaccine. The sequenced sample was CD8+ T cells sorted from PBMCs, obtained 15 days after the yellow fever booster vaccination. The chain carries TRBV27 and TRBJ1-2; D is unresolved. In DNA, the CDR3 is TGTGCCAGCAGGCGTAGAGGAAGCTACACCTTC. This encodes CASRRRGSYTF.